This entry features one TCR beta chain sequence. Some clones are missing from TCRdb's copy, which holds only in-frame ones; the method was immunoSEQ multiplex PCR. The profile shows over 100,000 clones, roughly 90% of them singletons. The sample belongs to a study of control samples from healthy donors and cancer patients. The germline V gene encodes CDR1 MGHRA and CDR2 YSYEKL. The CDR3 consists of 16 residues. With 2 bases clipped from V and 3 bases from J, the junction kept 6 bases outside the gene matches. The TCR comes from a man younger than 35 in good health. The sample was blood. The rearrangement uses TRBV4-1 and TRBJ1-2, with 10 bases identical to TRBD1. CDR3 in DNA: TGCGCCAGCAGCCAACGACAGGGGGCCCGTGACTATGGCTACACCTTC. It codes for CASSQRQGARDYGYTF.